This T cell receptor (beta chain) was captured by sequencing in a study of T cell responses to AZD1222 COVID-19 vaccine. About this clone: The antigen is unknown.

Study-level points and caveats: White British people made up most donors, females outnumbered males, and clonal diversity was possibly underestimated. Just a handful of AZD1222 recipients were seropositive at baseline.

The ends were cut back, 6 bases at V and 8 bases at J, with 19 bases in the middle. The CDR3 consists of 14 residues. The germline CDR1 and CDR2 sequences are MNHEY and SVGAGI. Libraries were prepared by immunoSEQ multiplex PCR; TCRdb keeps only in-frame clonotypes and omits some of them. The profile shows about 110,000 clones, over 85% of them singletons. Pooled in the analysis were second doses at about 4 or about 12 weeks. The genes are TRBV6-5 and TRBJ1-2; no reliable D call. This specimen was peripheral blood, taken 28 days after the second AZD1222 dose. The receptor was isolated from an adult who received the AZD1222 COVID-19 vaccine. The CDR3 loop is CASRTGDGFGGYTF. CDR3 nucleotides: TGTGCCAGCAGGACCGGCGACGGGTTTGGAGGCTACACCTTC.